The rows below give T cell receptor beta chains drawn from one sample of a study of response to subunit inactivated influenza vaccine. TCRdb fed the RT-PCR reads into MiXCR, producing one record per CDR3 protein. The sample includes under 800,000 distinct CDR3 sequences, around 14% of them seen just once. Sequencing was performed on PBMCs from blood, taken around two weeks before vaccination. The receptors were sampled from a man between 50 and 59 years old who received an inactivated influenza vaccine. Each CDR3 is given with its conserved first and last residue. A D gene is named only where the DNA matches it firmly. Part of the rows lack a size; the others show once, few, many or a class for expanded clones.

j_call clone_size d_call v_call cdr3_nt cdr3_aa
TRBJ2-2 NA NA TRBV9 TGTGCCAGCAGCGTAGGACAGGCCACCGGGGAGCTGTTTTTT CASSVGQATGELFF
TRBJ2-7 NA NA TRBV12-3/TRBV12-4 TGTGCCAGCAGTATCTCGGGGGAGCAGTACTTC CASSISGEQYF
TRBJ2-1 NA NA TRBV7-9 TGTGCCAGCAGCAACACTTACACTCCCTACAATGAGCAGTTCTTC CASSNTYTPYNEQFF
TRBJ2-7 few NA TRBV2 TGTGCCACACAAACCCCAGATGAGCAGTACTTC CATQTPDEQYF
TRBJ2-7 NA NA TRBV12-3/TRBV12-4 TGTGCCAGCAGTCCCTCATCCAATGGAGAGCAGTACTTC CASSPSSNGEQYF
TRBJ2-6 few NA TRBV6-2/TRBV6-3 TGTGCCAGCAGTCCCCCCTCTGGGGCCAACGTCCTGACTTTC CASSPPSGANVLTF
TRBJ2-3 NA NA TRBV15 TGTGCCACCAGCAGATCCCCGGAGTTCACAGATACGCAGTATTTT CATSRSPEFTDTQYF
TRBJ2-7 few TRBD1 TRBV18 TGTGCCAGCTCACCGGGACAGGATGGTGGTGGGCAGTACTTC CASSPGQDGGGQYF
TRBJ2-3 few NA TRBV11-1 TGTGCCAGCAGCTTTCCCCCGGCCGCCAATACGCAGTATTTT CASSFPPAANTQYF
TRBJ2-7 few TRBD2 TRBV5-6 TGTGCCAGCAGCCAAGCGGGATTGGGACGCGAGCAGTACTTC CASSQAGLGREQYF
TRBJ2-7 few NA TRBV9 TGTGCCAGCAGCGTAGGACATGGGTACTCCTACGAGCAGTACTTC CASSVGHGYSYEQYF
TRBJ2-1 many NA TRBV20-1 TGCAGTGCAGGGGCGGGTGGCGGATGGAGTTCCTACAATGAGCAGTTCTTC CSAGAGGGWSSYNEQFF
TRBJ2-6 NA NA TRBV4-1 TGCGCCAGCAGCCCGCGAGGGACCCACTCTGGGGCCAACGTCCTGACTTTC CASSPRGTHSGANVLTF
TRBJ2-5 NA TRBD2 TRBV6-5 TGTGCCAGCAGTTACGGCCCGGGGGGACCGAACCAAGAGACCCAGTACTTC CASSYGPGGPNQETQYF